This TCR beta chain came from a study of T cell responses to AZD1222 COVID-19 vaccine (TCRdb year 2021). Looking at the study overall: AZD1222 recipients whose second dose came at about 4 weeks and those whose second dose came at about 12 weeks were combined into one group, since spike-specific TCR depth and breadth did not differ between the two schedules. TCR sequencing was performed for fewer than 250 trial participants, of whom about 200 were given two doses of AZD1222 and some 25 were given two doses of MenACWY control vaccine. Trial participants were enrolled by age into 18-55, 56-69 and 70-plus year subgroups, with 148, 28 and 57 TCR-sequenced participants respectively.

The sample's time point label, in plain terms: baseline before first vaccination. Vaccinee samples came from UK trials COV001 and COV002, including a single-blind randomized controlled phase 2/3 trial of AZD1222 (ChAdOx1 nCoV-19) in healthy adults. For TCRbeta chain sequencing, PBMC samples were collected from trial participants at day 0 and at day 28 after the second dose. What the work shows at the level of the full study, not this receptor alone: Participants were mostly white British, with more females than males. The authors suggested clonal diversity may have been underestimated. Epitopes outside the regions mutated in the B.1.351 and B.1.1.7 variants were reportedly recognized by nearly half of the unique spike-specific TCRs. Only five or six AZD1222 recipients were SARS-CoV-2 seropositive at baseline, limiting conclusions about previously exposed vaccinees. Because no day 14 peak-response samples were available, the repertoires could be characterized only after the peak T cell response. The 56-69-year group was small, and its depth increase did not reach significance, likely because of low power. After two AZD1222 doses, spike-specific TCR breadth and depth were significantly higher than at day 0 and than in MenACWY recipients. CD4 TCRs associated with the vaccine covered the entire spike protein, and the dominant responses were in regions 160-218 and 743-854.

The CDR3 regions of human TCRbeta chains were analyzed by immunosequencing. From the authors' description of their analysis: TCRs in the repertoires were matched against a reference library of SARS-CoV-2-specific TCRs that had been generated with the MIRA antigen-specificity platform. Breadth was defined as the fraction of unique TCRs that were SARS-CoV-2-associated. Depth was defined as the fraction of total T cells that were SARS-CoV-2-associated. Each spike-specific TCR was assigned to its reactive spike region and to a CD4 or CD8 class using the MIRA data. Log10-transformed breadth and depth values were compared by one-way ANOVA with Sidak's multiple comparisons tests. The source is immuneACCESS, and TCRdb retained only in-frame sequences with V and J called. Part of the clones is not carried over; for the studies checked, unresolved V genes explain less than half of this, and the remainder is unexplained. The V and J calls and clone size are taken from that table; D and trimming were inferred from the DNA. Within this sample are about 140,000 clones, with roughly 89% of them counted one time only. The top ten clones comprise less than 7% of the sample.

As regards this clone: The antigen it binds to is not known. Base quality data are lacking; no much larger clone is found one base away.

Reading the germline V gene (reference sequence) gives CDR1 SEHNR and CDR2 FQNEAQ. The junction shows trimming of 5 bases on V and 6 bases on J, and the gene matches do not reach 6 bases of it. From the cysteine up to the phenylalanine, the CDR3 has a length of 13 residues. This entry keeps only the CDR3 DNA: 39 bases, framed from base 1. The sequencing here drew on peripheral blood, taken on day 0 of AZD1222 vaccination. The clonotype was recovered from an adult in good health. The chain couples TRBV7-9 to TRBJ1-1, with 7 bases aligning to TRBD1. CDR3 region: CASSPRQGAEAFF. The DNA sequence follows: TGTGCCAGCAGCCCCCGACAGGGCGCTGAAGCTTTCTTT.